The clone carrying this T cell receptor (beta chain) was detected ten times or more. Its target is unknown. The diagnoses drew upon clinical symptoms, serum thyroxine and TRAb, thyroid ultrasound and orbital computed tomography. The sample belongs to a study of T cells in Graves' hyperthyroidism and ophthalmopathy. Study observations and caveats: From stable hyperthyroidism, ophthalmopathy was set apart by a 13 V-J model.

Amplification of TCR beta CDR3 regions was performed using RNA transcripts as template. Carried out on the TCR CDR3, a first-round RT-PCR used the HTBI primer set. Using its own MiXCR run on the multiplex PCR reads, TCRdb lists one record per CDR3 protein. In the table there are 40,000 to 65,000 distinct CDR3 sequences, approximately 52% of which are singletons. This sequence originates from a woman in her 50s with Graves' ophthalmopathy. The sequencing input was blood.

The CDR3 sequence: CASSRTGELFF. CDR3 DNA: TGTGCCAGCAGCCGCACCGGGGAGCTGTTTTTT. The gene calls are TRBV3-1 and TRBJ2-2; D is ambiguous. The V and J ends lost 4 bases and 4 bases respectively, with 1 base between them. Germline V CDR1 and CDR2: LGHDT, YNNKEL (reference sequence). The CDR3 totals 11 residues.